Below are 19 T cell receptor beta chains sequenced from a single sample in a study of blood T cells in healthy people across ages. Then a second PCR, running roughly 6 to 11 cycles, was carried out with a sample-barcoded 5' primer and a J-beta primer mix. Via MiXCR, TCRdb re-called the 5' RACE reads, giving one row per CDR3 protein. Here the sample spans 700,000 to 850,000 distinct CDR3 sequences, 53% being singletons. Sequencing was carried out using blood. All receptors derive from a man older than 75 in good health.

This clonotype appeared a few times. The rearrangement uses TRBV12-3 or TRBV12-4 and TRBJ2-1; D is unresolved. The CDR3 is 12 residues long. V dropped 6 bases and J dropped 1 base, with 4 bases sitting between them. The CDR3, as DNA: TGTGCCAGCAGCCAATCCTACAATGAGCAGTTCTTC. Encoded protein: CASSQSYNEQFF.

The chain recombines TRBV25-1 with TRBJ2-5; D ambiguous. Germline-derived CDR1 and CDR2 are MGHDK and SYGVNS. V was cut by 7 bases and J by 5 bases, with 17 bases left in between. The CDR3 length is 14 residues. CDR3 sequence reads: CASIGRQPTETQYF. The DNA for the CDR3 is TGTGCCAGCATCGGACGCCAGCCCACTGAGACCCAGTACTTC.

This clonotype has only a few counts. The V call is TRBV6-2 or TRBV6-3, the J call TRBJ2-1; 9 nucleotides align to TRBD2. CDR1 MNHEY and CDR2 SVGEGT come from the germline V gene. The CDR3 length is 14 residues. The V and J ends lost 5 bases and 10 bases, in that order; junction bases with no gene match: 9. The CDR3 reads CASSSSGSPGEQFF. CDR3 in DNA: TGTGCCAGCAGTAGTAGCGGGAGCCCAGGAGAGCAGTTCTTC.

The genes are TRBV7-8 and TRBJ2-1; D gene ambiguous. V lost 11 bases, J lost 7 bases, and 12 bases lay in between. Germline V lookup: CDR1 SGHVS, CDR2 FQNEAQ. The CDR3 is 11 residues long. For the CDR3, the DNA is TGTGCCGGCCGGCTAGGGAATGAGCAGTTCTTC. It yields the protein CAGRLGNEQFF.

The rearrangement joins TRBV11-2 to TRBJ2-2, with D uncertain. The CDR3 is 15 amino acids. Trimming took off 4 bases at V and 0 bases at J, with 9 bases between the two ends. The germline gives CDR1 SGHAT, CDR2 FQNNGV. CDR3 loop: CASSSGFANTGELFF. In DNA, the CDR3 is TGTGCCAGCAGCTCCGGGTTCGCGAACACCGGGGAGCTGTTTTTT.

The chain combines TRBV13 with TRBJ2-1; 7 bases fit TRBD2. This CDR3 contains 15 residues. Looked up from germline, CDR1 is PRHDT and CDR2 is FYEKMQ (reference sequence). The ends lost 5 bases at V and 7 bases at J; junction bases unmatched: 11. The CDR3 sequence is CASSLNGGRHNEQFF. CDR3 bases: TGTGCCAGCAGCCTAAATGGCGGGAGACATAATGAGCAGTTCTTC.

The V and J genes are TRBV20-1 and TRBJ2-7; D is tentatively TRBD1 or TRBD2 (5 bases each). CDR3 length: 14 residues. Trimming left V 2 bases short and J 6 bases short, with 17 bases between. CDR1 and CDR2 from the germline V gene are DFQATT and SNEGSKA (reference sequence). The CDR3 nucleotides read TGCAGTGCTAGAAGGCGTAGGGAGAGGGGCGAGCAGTACTTC. It is translated as CSARRRRERGEQYF.

Only one count was recorded for this clonotype. The chain is built from TRBV20-1 and TRBJ1-2, with D tentatively TRBD1 (6 bases). V was pared by 6 bases and J by 9 bases, with 17 bases between. The CDR3 length is 12 residues. Germline CDR1 DFQATT, CDR2 SNEGSKA (reference sequence). The DNA for the CDR3 is TGCAGTGCCCGATGGGGGGGCAGAAGCTACACCTTC. Amino acids: CSARWGGRSYTF.

This chain links TRBV10-3 with TRBJ2-6, with 7 bases matching TRBD1. Unmatched junction bases numbered 5, after V lost 6 bases and J lost 0 bases. CDR1 and CDR2 (germline): ENHRY, SYGVKD. This CDR3 has 16 amino acids. CDR3 in amino acids: CAISQGDGSGANVLTF. The CDR3 region has the DNA TGTGCCATCAGCCAGGGGGATGGCTCTGGGGCCAACGTCCTGACTTTC.

The chain combines TRBV6-5 with TRBJ2-6, with 8 bases that match TRBD1. CDR1 MNHEY and CDR2 SVGAGI come from the germline V gene. Losses at the gene ends were 4 bases for V and 0 bases for J; bases not matched to a gene: 8. The CDR3 length is 18 residues. CDR3 coding DNA: TGTGCCAGCAGTTCAGGGGGCAGGCTCGCCTCTGGGGCCAACGTCCTGACTTTC. As protein: CASSSGGRLASGANVLTF.

The chain couples TRBV27 to TRBJ2-3, with 9 bases identical to TRBD2. The ends lost 6 bases at V and 2 bases at J; junction bases unmatched: 9. The CDR3 runs 16 residues. CDR1 is MNHEY and CDR2 is SMNVEV in the germline V gene (reference sequence). Here the CDR3 DNA reads TGTGCCAGCAGGAAAAGGCTAGCGGGAAACACAGATACGCAGTATTTT. Encoded protein: CASRKRLAGNTDTQYF.

This clonotype showed up just a few times. The chain carries TRBV2 and TRBJ2-1, with a possible D match to TRBD2 (6 bases). The V and J ends lost 3 bases and 3 bases respectively, with 9 bases between them. Per the germline V gene, CDR1 is SNHLY and CDR2 is FYNNEI. The CDR3 spans 14 residues. CDR3 bases: TGTGCCAGCAGTGAGGGGGGATTCTACAATGAGCAGTTCTTC. The encoded protein is CASSEGGFYNEQFF.

The sample holds a few counts of this clonotype. DNA of the CDR3: TGCGCCAGCAGCTTGGTACAACTACAAGAGACCCAGTACTTC. It specifies CASSLVQLQETQYF. This chain links TRBV5-1 with TRBJ2-5; no reliable D call. This CDR3 comprises 14 residues. V dropped 0 bases and J dropped 2 bases, with 8 bases sitting between them. The germline V gene has CDR1 SGHRS and CDR2 YFSETQ.

The chain joins TRBV11-3 to TRBJ2-1; possible D gene TRBD1, 6 bases. V lost 5 bases and J lost 0, with 11 bases in between. This CDR3 contains 15 residues. Germline V gene sequence: CDR1 SGHNT, CDR2 YENEEA. The CDR3 DNA sequence: TGTGCCAGCAGCCACAGGGTCGACTCCTACAATGAGCAGTTCTTC. Residues: CASSHRVDSYNEQFF.

V and J are TRBV12-3 or TRBV12-4 and TRBJ2-7; D perhaps matches TRBD2 (5 bases). The CDR3 extends over 12 amino acids. V lost 7 bases and J 7 bases, leaving 14 bases between the germline ends. As DNA, the CDR3 is TGTGCCAGCACACCGGGGTTTGGTGAGCAGTACTTC. Residues: CASTPGFGEQYF.

This clonotype was observed a single time. The genes are TRBV12-3 or TRBV12-4 and TRBJ1-4; TRBD1 agrees at 10 bases. The junction had 10 bases not matched to a gene; V was cut back by 6 bases and J by 0 bases. The CDR3 length is 18 residues. CDR3: CASSPGTGELPTNEKLFF. In nucleotides, the CDR3 is TGTGCCAGCAGCCCCGGGACAGGGGAACTTCCAACTAATGAAAAACTGTTTTTT.

For this clonotype: A clone one base away is much larger, so this may be a read error. The chain uses TRBV11-2 and TRBJ1-1; TRBD1 matches 9 bases. The CDR3 has 17 amino acids. In germline, CDR1 is SGHAT, CDR2 FQNNGV. The DNA for the CDR3 is TGTGCCAGCAGCTTTTATCAGGGACAGGGTACGAACGCTGAAGCTTTCTTT. Protein: CASSFYQGQGTNAEAFF.

With respect to this clonotype: At one end the junction does not follow the germline gene, possibly because of a read error. The V call is TRBV9, the J call TRBJ2-1, with a tentative D call TRBD1 (5 bases). Germline CDR1 reads SGDLS; CDR2 reads YYNGEE. This CDR3 has 16 amino acids. Written as DNA, the CDR3 is TGCGCCAGCAGCCCCAGGGCGAGTAACTCCTACAATGAGCAGTTCTTC. As protein: CASSPRASNSYNEQFF. Using reference TRBV9 and TRBJ2-1 for the parts outside the CDR3, the full variable domain is DSGVTQTPKHLITATGQRVTLRCSPRSGDLSVYWYQQSLDQGLQFLIQYYNGEERAKGNILERFSAQQFPDLHSELNLSSLELGDSALYFCASSPRASNSYNEQFFGPGTRLTVL.

Many counts were recorded for this clonotype. The genes are TRBV5-1 and TRBJ2-2; the D is unclear. The germline V gene has CDR1 SGHRS and CDR2 YFSETQ. Trimming stripped 4 bases from V and 1 base from J, with 11 bases between. The CDR3 spans 15 residues. CDR3 nucleotide sequence: TGCGCCAGCAGCCCCGGGCCGGGGAACACCGGGGAGCTGTTTTTT. Encoded protein: CASSPGPGNTGELFF.